This TCR beta chain was recorded in a study of TIL therapy for anti-PD-1-resistant metastatic lung cancer. The libraries were made with immunoSEQ v3. Method: immunoSEQ multiplex PCR; TCRdb's copy keeps in-frame clones and lacks some. The sample has approximately 15,000 clones, about 82% seen once. As to time point: pre-treatment sample, taken before nivolumab and TIL therapy. The V segment lost 6 bases and the J segment 6 bases; nucleotides outside the gene matches: 10. The CDR3 loop spans 15 amino acids. The germline CDR1 and CDR2 sequences are MDHEN and SYDVKM. This sample comprised blood, obtained at baseline. The chain joins TRBV28 to TRBJ2-1; 8 bases fit TRBD1. The clonotype comes from a person aged 25 to 85 with non-small cell lung cancer. CDR3 nucleotides: TGTGCCAGCAGCCGACAGGGGCTCATCCCCAATGAGCAGTTCTTC. Protein: CASSRQGLIPNEQFF.